This entry lists 30 T cell receptor beta chains sequenced from one sample in a study of molecular identifiers for immune sequencing clone quantification. One entry per CDR3 protein, called by TCRdb with MiXCR from the PCR reads. The sample includes tens of thousands of distinct CDR3 sequences, about 24% seen only once; the top ten take around 0.97%. Sequencing input: naive CD8+ T cells from blood, with Jurkat cell RNA spiked in. Regarding subset: FACS-sorted CD8+CD4-CCR7+CD45RA+ naive T cells. These receptors all come from a human donor in good health. Some libraries in this study had Jurkat cell RNA spiked in.

This clonotype appeared many times. CDR3 in amino acids: CASSPQGTDTQYF. CDR3 bases: TGTGCCAGCTCACCACAGGGCACAGATACGCAGTATTTT. The chain links TRBV18 to TRBJ2-3; no definite D call. Germline CDR1 reads KGHSH; CDR2 reads LQKENI. The V and J ends lost 1 base and 1 base respectively, with 3 bases between them. CDR3 size: 13 residues.

The J gene is TRBJ2-3, the V gene TRBV30; the match to TRBD1 covers 10 bases. The CDR3 runs to 14 residues. Germline assignment: CDR1 GTSNPN and CDR2 SVGIG (reference sequence). J was trimmed by 6 bases and V by 5 bases; bases with no gene match: 8. CDR3 amino acids: CAWHPGTGEDTQYF. Written as DNA, the CDR3 is TGTGCCTGGCACCCCGGGACAGGGGAGGATACGCAGTATTTT.

The chain uses TRBV5-4 and TRBJ2-1; 10 bases match TRBD2. The V and J ends lost 0 bases and 3 bases, in that order; junction bases with no gene match: 3. The V gene's germline CDR1 is SGHNT and CDR2 YYREEE (reference sequence). CDR3 size: 16 residues. The CDR3 bases are TGTGCCAGCAGCTTGGGCCTAGCGGGAGACTACAATGAGCAGTTCTTC. It codes for CASSLGLAGDYNEQFF.

As to this clonotype: This may be a read error, as it is one base from a much larger clone. CDR3 coding DNA: TGTGCCACCAGTGACACCCTACAGGGGGCAGTTGGGGCCAACGTCCTGACTTTC. Protein product: CATSDTLQGAVGANVLTF. The chain is built from TRBV24-1 and TRBJ2-6; TRBD1 aligns across 9 bases. The CDR3 is 18 amino acids. CDR1 and CDR2 (germline): KGHDR, SFDVKD. Germline trimming cut 4 bases from V and 3 bases from J; bases unmatched to any gene: 9.

This clonotype is judged medium-sized (0.01 to 0.1%). The V call is TRBV6-1, the J call TRBJ2-5; D not resolved. Germline lookup yields CDR1 MNHNS and CDR2 SASEGT. Trimming pared 3 bases from V and 5 bases from J, leaving 7 bases between. The CDR3 length is 12 residues. The CDR3 sequence is CASSDSQETQYF. CDR3 in DNA: TGTGCCAGCAGTGATTCACAGGAGACCCAGTACTTC.

A remark on this clonotype: A much larger clone differs by one base, so this may be a read error. V and J are TRBV28 and TRBJ2-7, with a tentative D call TRBD1 (7 bases). Germline loops: CDR1 MDHEN, CDR2 SYDVKM. CDR3 size: 14 residues. In DNA, the CDR3 is TGTGCCAGCAGTCTCTCCAGGGGGGCCAACGAGCTGTACTTC. It yields the protein CASSLSRGANELYF.

Worth noting for this clonotype: The junction differs from germline at one of its ends, possibly a read error. The V gene is TRBV4-3, the J gene TRBJ2-3; the D gene is possibly TRBD2 (6 bases). The CDR3 extends over 15 amino acids. From germline, CDR1 is LGHNA and CDR2 YSLEER. CDR3 region: CASSQGLGGAETQYF. The CDR3 nucleotides are TGCGCTAGCAGCCAAGGTCTCGGCGGGGCGGAGACGCAGTATTTT.

By frequency in the sample, this clonotype is medium-sized. The chain combines TRBV28 with TRBJ2-7, with 7 bases that match TRBD1. Trimming removed 2 bases from V and 9 bases from J; junction bases left unmatched: 7. The CDR3 extends over 13 amino acids. Germline lookup yields CDR1 MDHEN and CDR2 SYDVKM. The DNA for the CDR3 is TGTGCCAGCAGTTTAGGACAGGCGTTCGGGCAGTACTTC. Its protein is CASSLGQAFGQYF.

About this clonotype itself: This may stem from a read error, because a much larger clone lies one nucleotide away. The chain has TRBV9 and TRBJ2-2; no reliable D call. This CDR3 region has 13 residues. Germline values: CDR1 SGDLS, CDR2 YYNGEE. The CDR3 is CARSVGLAGELFF. Written as DNA, the CDR3 is TGTGCCCGCAGCGTAGGTCTAGCCGGGGAGCTGTTTTTT.

This clonotype showed up many times. The rearrangement uses TRBV20-1 and TRBJ2-7, with D uncertain. Trimming took 3 bases from V and 0 from J, leaving 9 bases between them. Germline CDR1 reads DFQATT; CDR2 reads SNEGSKA (reference sequence). The CDR3 consists of 13 residues. As DNA, the CDR3 is TGCAGTGCTAGGGAATTAAGCTCCTACGAGCAGTACTTC. Amino acids: CSARELSSYEQYF.

About this clonotype itself: At one end, the junction sequence differs from germline, possibly due to a read error. The chain couples TRBV20-1 to TRBJ2-3, with D perhaps TRBD2 (5 bases). CDR1 is DFQATT and CDR2 is SNEGSKA in the germline V gene (reference sequence). This CDR3 is built from 14 residues. CDR3 DNA sequence: TGCAGTGCTGGAGATCTAGCTAGCACGGATACGCAGTATTTT. This gives the protein CSAGDLASTDTQYF.

There are many counts of this clonotype. CDR3 nucleotides: TGCGCCAGCAGCTTCCAAGAGACCCAGTACTTC. Its protein is CASSFQETQYF. This chain connects TRBV5-1 to TRBJ2-5; no definite D call. Trimming removed 2 bases at V and 1 base at J, with 0 bases between. This CDR3 region has 11 residues. Germline V CDR1 and CDR2: SGHRS, YFSETQ.

This clonotype was recorded many times. The rearrangement uses TRBV29-1 and TRBJ2-7; 9 bases are shared with TRBD1. Germline values: CDR1 SQVTM, CDR2 ANQGSEA. V gave up 5 bases and J gave up 6 bases; unmatched junction bases: 11. CDR3 length equals 14 residues. CDR3 sequence: CSVTQGAAFSEQYF. The CDR3 nucleotides are TGCAGCGTTACACAGGGGGCCGCCTTTAGCGAGCAGTACTTC.

This clonotype has ten or more counts. The V gene is TRBV23-1, the J gene TRBJ2-7; TRBD1 agrees at 8 bases. TRBV23-1 is given ORF status, its function remaining uncertain. Germline trimming cut 0 bases from V and 5 bases from J; bases unmatched to any gene: 3. This CDR3 has 14 residues. In nucleotides, the CDR3 is TGCGCCAGCAGTCAATCGACAGGGGTTGACGAGCAGTACTTC. Residues: CASSQSTGVDEQYF.

This clonotype was detected a few times. The chain joins TRBV4-3 to TRBJ2-1; unclear D gene. Germline CDR1 reads LGHNA; CDR2 reads YSLEER. This CDR3 region has 15 residues. V was shortened by 3 bases and J by 0 bases, with 9 bases between the two germline ends. The CDR3 reads CASSQSLSSYNEQFF. Here the CDR3 DNA reads TGCGCCAGCAGCCAGTCCCTGAGCTCCTACAATGAGCAGTTCTTC.

This clonotype was found a few times. The chain joins TRBV12-3 or TRBV12-4 to TRBJ2-3; 9 bases align to TRBD1. V lost 6 bases and J lost 4; bases outside the gene matches: 5. This CDR3 region has 14 residues. CDR3 coding DNA: TGTGCCAGCAGCACCGGGACAGGGTCAGATACGCAGTATTTT. Encoded protein: CASSTGTGSDTQYF.

This clonotype was seen at least ten times. The V gene is TRBV12-3 or TRBV12-4, the J gene TRBJ2-5; D gene unclear. V was shortened by 10 bases and J by 4 bases, with 13 bases between the two germline ends. The CDR3 contains 12 residues. The CDR3 region is CATGERRETQYF. Written as DNA, the CDR3 is TGTGCCACCGGTGAGAGGAGAGAGACCCAGTACTTC.

The V gene is TRBV12-3 or TRBV12-4, the J gene TRBJ1-5; 7 nucleotides match TRBD1. The CDR3 length is 15 residues. With 5 bases clipped from V and 8 bases from J, the junction kept 12 bases outside the gene matches. The chain's CDR3 is CASSPTGWYVEPQHF. In nucleotides, the CDR3 is TGTGCCAGCAGTCCGACAGGGTGGTATGTGGAGCCCCAGCATTTT.

The gene calls are TRBV20-1 and TRBJ2-7; 7 nucleotides match TRBD1. With V trimmed by 3 bases and J by 6 bases, 2 bases remained unmatched. CDR1 DFQATT and CDR2 SNEGSKA come from the germline V gene (reference sequence). The CDR3 length is 11 residues. CDR3 nucleotides: TGCAGTGCTAGGACAGGGACCGAGCAGTACTTC. Protein sequence: CSARTGTEQYF.

This clonotype was counted at least ten times. The chain is built from TRBV12-3 or TRBV12-4 and TRBJ1-5, with D perhaps matching TRBD1 (5 bases). The CDR3 contains 13 residues. The V end was cut by 6 bases, the J end by 7 bases, with 13 bases between. In DNA, the CDR3 is TGTGCCAGCAGCCGGGGGTTTATACAGCCCCAGCATTTT. Translation gives CASSRGFIQPQHF.

The sample holds a few counts of this clonotype. The rearrangement links TRBV3-1 to TRBJ2-2; D is unclear. CDR1 LGHDT and CDR2 YNNKEL come from the germline V gene (reference sequence). This CDR3 region has 15 residues. The V gene lost 2 bases and the J gene lost 6 bases, with 13 bases spanning the gap. DNA of the CDR3: TGTGCCAGCAGCCAATCCCCCCCGGGCGCCGGGGAGCTGTTTTTT. Translation gives CASSQSPPGAGELFF.

This clonotype was detected many times. The CDR3 DNA is TGTGCCTGGAACCCACCGGGACTAGCGGGATTTGAGGGCGAGCAGTACTTC. Its protein is CAWNPPGLAGFEGEQYF. The chain is built from TRBV30 and TRBJ2-7, with TRBD2 matching over 13 bases. CDR1 GTSNPN and CDR2 SVGIG come from the germline V gene (reference sequence). The V gene end was trimmed by 4 bases and the J gene end by 6 bases; junction bases not matched to a gene: 15. CDR3 length equals 17 residues.

This clonotype has a count of ten or more. V is TRBV6-6 and J is TRBJ2-5; D perhaps matches TRBD1 (5 bases). This CDR3 region has 13 residues. V lost 4 bases and J lost 5, with 11 bases in between. CDR1 and CDR2 from the germline V gene are MNHNY and SVGAGI (reference sequence). DNA of the CDR3: TGTGCCAGCAGTTCAGTGGGGCTGGAGACCCAGTACTTC. Translating it yields CASSSVGLETQYF.

This clonotype was detected ten times or more. V is TRBV3-1 and J is TRBJ2-7; TRBD1 aligns across 8 bases. Trimming removed 4 bases from V and 3 bases from J; junction bases left unmatched: 5. The CDR3 totals 14 residues. Per the germline V gene, CDR1 is LGHDT and CDR2 is YNNKEL (reference sequence). CDR3 sequence (DNA): TGTGCCAGCAGCCCTTACAGGGGGGACTACGAGCAGTACTTC. Translated, it gives CASSPYRGDYEQYF.

In this sample, this clonotype turned up many times. The chain joins TRBV10-3 to TRBJ1-6, with D hard to call. V was shortened by 6 bases and J by 8 bases, with 11 bases between the two germline ends. From germline, CDR1 is ENHRY and CDR2 SYGVKD. This CDR3 region has 13 residues. The CDR3 nucleotides read TGTGCCATCAGAAACATAGGTGATTCACCCCTCCACTTT. Its translation is CAIRNIGDSPLHF.

This chain connects TRBV4-3 to TRBJ2-3, with TRBD2 as a possible D gene (5 bases). This CDR3 has 16 residues. Germline CDR1 LGHNA, CDR2 YSLEER. V dropped 5 bases and J dropped 1 base, with 16 bases sitting between them. CDR3 nucleotides: TGCGCCAGCAGCAGGCGGGTAGAGTGGGGCACAGATACGCAGTATTTT. This codes for CASSRRVEWGTDTQYF.

This clonotype was seen at least ten times. This sequence joins TRBV4-3 and TRBJ1-5; D not resolved. Deletions cut 0 bases from V and 0 bases from J, with 6 bases between. The CDR3 runs 15 residues. Germline values: CDR1 LGHNA, CDR2 YSLEER. The CDR3 is CASSQDVTSNQPQHF. The CDR3 bases are TGCGCCAGCAGCCAAGATGTGACTAGCAATCAGCCCCAGCATTTT.

This clonotype was found many times. The genes are TRBV4-3 and TRBJ2-7; no definite D call. CDR3 size: 13 residues. Per germline, CDR1 LGHNA and CDR2 YSLEER. V shed 0 bases and J shed 6 bases, with 9 bases lying between them. This chain's CDR3 is CASSQEHGFEQYF. The CDR3 DNA sequence: TGCGCCAGCAGCCAAGAGCACGGGTTCGAGCAGTACTTC.

Ten or more counts support this clonotype. CDR3 nucleotides: TGTGCCAGCTCACCACCTGGCCAGGAGCAGTTCTTC. Translated, it gives CASSPPGQEQFF. The rearrangement links TRBV18 to TRBJ2-1; D ambiguous. V was pared by 0 bases and J by 10 bases, with 7 bases between. The CDR3 sequence is 12 residues long. Germline-derived CDR1 and CDR2 are KGHSH and LQKENI.

The table lists this clonotype with a few counts. The CDR3 reads CASSLTGVRTEAFF. DNA of the CDR3: TGTGCCAGCAGCTTAACTGGGGTAAGGACTGAAGCTTTCTTT. The chain combines TRBV11-2 with TRBJ1-1; D not certain. This CDR3 is 14 amino acids long. Germline-derived CDR1 and CDR2 are SGHAT and FQNNGV. Trimming removed 2 bases at V and 5 bases at J, with 12 bases between.